This TCR beta chain derives from a study of metastatic and nonmetastatic thyroid tumors. Across the study: Blood and tumor or nodule tissue repertoires from malignant and benign thyroid patients were compared.

All patients reached thyroid surgery having received no treatment beforehand. There are a few counts of this clone. The antigen remains unidentified. Through MiXCR, TCRdb re-clonotyped the PCR reads. The table includes about 31,000 clones, about a sixth detected once. Points from the study as a whole: As reported, TCR beta diversity in blood and tumor was significantly higher in malignant thyroid tumors than in benign nodules.

Trimming cost V 1 base and J 8 bases, with 18 bases left between them. CDR1 MGHDK and CDR2 SYGVNS come from the germline V gene. The CDR3 runs 16 residues. What was sequenced was blood. This sequence originates from a female donor with papillary thyroid cancer or a benign thyroid nodule (not recorded which). Some clones in this sample may be carry-over from other donors' samples. The genes are TRBV25-1 and TRBJ2-1, with a tentative D call TRBD2 (6 bases). CDR3 sequence: CASSESPSAKYDEQFF. The CDR3 region has the DNA TGTGCCAGCAGTGAATCCCCTAGCGCAAAATACGATGAGCAGTTCTTC.